This TCR beta chain was observed in a study of shared clonotypes between healthy human individuals. Germline-derived CDR1 and CDR2 are SEHNR and FQNEAQ (reference sequence). CDR3 size: 14 residues. The V and J ends lost 5 bases and 2 bases, in that order; junction bases with no gene match: 4. Repertoires were generated with immunoSEQ multiplex PCR, while TCRdb's copy carries only in-frame clones and drops some. Among over a million clones listed, about 75% were seen once. This clonotype was sampled from a man aged 18 to 30 in good health. The J gene is TRBJ1-1, the V gene TRBV7-9, with 8 bases matching TRBD1. The sample consisted of memory CD4+ T cells sorted from blood. Subset described: CD45RA-negative fraction. The CDR3 is CASSRQGINTEAFF. In DNA, the CDR3 is TGTGCCAGCAGCCGACAGGGGATAAACACTGAAGCTTTCTTT.